The 29 T cell receptor beta chains given below trace back to one sample, sequenced in a study of T-cell memory formation after mild COVID-19. TCRdb independently ran MiXCR on the 5' RACE reads; one entry per CDR3 protein. Of a few hundred thousand distinct CDR3 sequences in the sample, over 15% are singletons; the top ten hold approximately 20%. The specimen sequenced was PBMCs or a T cell subset sorted from them (not recorded which). The receptors come from a man aged 18 to 29 who had mild COVID-19 (a few samples of this study predate the infection). Cell type and time point are not known.

A few counts support this clonotype. The chain employs TRBV7-3 and TRBJ1-2, with 12 positions matching TRBD1. The CDR3 covers 16 residues. J was trimmed by 2 bases and V by 5 bases; bases with no gene match: 6. Germline lookup yields CDR1 SGHTA and CDR2 FQGTGA. CDR3 nucleotides: TGTGCCAGCAGCCCCGGGACAGGGGGCCAAAACTATGGCTACACCTTC. This codes for CASSPGTGGQNYGYTF.

The V call is TRBV5-1, the J call TRBJ1-2; TRBD1 agrees at 10 bases. Germline values: CDR1 SGHRS, CDR2 YFSETQ. The junction had 0 bases not matched to a gene; V was cut back by 0 bases and J by 7 bases. This CDR3 is built from 13 residues. The CDR3 DNA is TGCGCCAGCAGCTTGGGACAGGGGGCTGGCTACACCTTC. Translated, it gives CASSLGQGAGYTF.

This clonotype appeared a few times. The chain has TRBV29-1 and TRBJ2-1; D may match TRBD1 or TRBD2 (5 bases each). The V gene's germline CDR1 is SQVTM and CDR2 ANQGSEA. The CDR3 runs to 15 residues. V shed 0 bases and J shed 0 bases, with 9 bases lying between them. The CDR3 is CSVEDPGSSYNEQFF. Written as DNA, the CDR3 is TGCAGCGTTGAAGATCCAGGGAGCTCCTACAATGAGCAGTTCTTC.

This chain joins TRBV29-1 and TRBJ2-3; 10 bases map to TRBD2. The CDR3 is 14 amino acids. Germline loops: CDR1 SQVTM, CDR2 ANQGSEA. The CDR3 spells CSGQLAGGTDTQYF. The CDR3 nucleotides are TGCAGTGGGCAGCTAGCGGGGGGCACAGATACGCAGTATTTT.

The CDR3: CSVVVSYNEQFF. The CDR3 DNA reads as TGCAGCGTTGTAGTTTCCTACAATGAGCAGTTCTTC. The gene calls are TRBV29-1 and TRBJ2-1, with unresolved D. In germline, CDR1 is SQVTM, CDR2 ANQGSEA. The V end lost 4 bases, the J end lost 1 base, and 5 bases lay between the germline ends. The CDR3 sequence is 12 residues long.

This clonotype was seen more than once but under ten times. The rearrangement joins TRBV4-1 to TRBJ2-7; 9 bases are shared with TRBD1. The junction had 10 bases not matched to a gene; V was cut back by 4 bases and J by 3 bases. The CDR3 has 16 residues. The V gene's germline CDR1 is MGHRA and CDR2 YSYEKL. As DNA, the CDR3 is TGCGCCAGCAGCCCTACCCCGGGGGACAGGGACTACGAGCAGTACTTC. Protein: CASSPTPGDRDYEQYF.

The V and J genes are TRBV4-3 and TRBJ1-4; D is perhaps TRBD1 (6 bases). The CDR3 is 15 amino acids. Trimming stripped 1 base from V and 4 bases from J, with 10 bases between. The germline V gene encodes CDR1 LGHNA and CDR2 YSLEER. CDR3 residues: CASSQGTAGNEKLFF. The CDR3 nucleotides are TGCGCCAGCAGCCAAGGGACAGCGGGTAATGAAAAACTGTTTTTT.

This clonotype was counted many times. The CDR3 sequence: CASSLRPRLATLLPNTGELFF. The CDR3 region has the DNA TGTGCCAGCAGTTTAAGACCGAGACTAGCGACCTTACTTCCGAACACCGGGGAGCTGTTTTTT. The chain joins TRBV12-3 or TRBV12-4 to TRBJ2-2; 8 nucleotides match TRBD2. This CDR3 comprises 21 residues. V lost 2 bases and J lost 0; bases outside the gene matches: 17.

V usage is TRBV6-2 or TRBV6-3 and J usage is TRBJ1-3; D call uncertain. This CDR3 has 15 residues. The germline V and J ends were trimmed by 7 bases and 3 bases, with 16 bases remaining between them. The V gene's germline CDR1 is MNHEY and CDR2 SVGEGT. For the CDR3, the DNA is TGTGCCAGCATGGATGGAGACGGTCTTGGAAACACCATATATTTT. Protein: CASMDGDGLGNTIYF.

This clonotype was counted many times. The genes are TRBV4-2 and TRBJ1-4, with D unclear. V gave up 2 bases and J gave up 8 bases, with 6 bases separating them. The CDR3 totals 12 residues. The V gene's germline CDR1 is LGHNA and CDR2 YNFKEQ. CDR3 in DNA: TGTGCCAGCAGCCAAAACACGGAAAAACTGTTTTTT. Translating gives CASSQNTEKLFF.

Many counts were recorded for this clonotype. V usage is TRBV7-3 and J usage is TRBJ2-7, with 11 nucleotides matching TRBD2. The CDR3 runs 17 residues. Germline V lookup: CDR1 SGHTA, CDR2 FQGTGA. Trimming removed 4 bases from V and 0 bases from J; junction bases left unmatched: 8. In DNA, the CDR3 is TGTGCCAGCAGCTCCCGACTAGCGGGGCGAAGCTCCTACGAGCAGTACTTC. This gives the protein CASSSRLAGRSSYEQYF.

Many counts were recorded for this clonotype. The chain carries TRBV21-1 and TRBJ2-1; whether TRBD2, the table's D call, matches the DNA was not checked. TRBV21-1 is labeled a pseudogene. CDR3 length: 19 residues. CDR3 amino acids: CASMTDGQGLQSSYNEQFF. The CDR3 DNA reads TGTGCCAGCATGACCGACGGGCAAGGACTGCAGAGCTCCTACAATGAGCAGTTCTTC.

The chain has TRBV5-4 and TRBJ2-7, with D possibly TRBD1 on 5 matching bases. Trimming took off 0 bases at V and 3 bases at J, with 22 bases between the two ends. The germline V gene has CDR1 SGHNT and CDR2 YYREEE (reference sequence). The length of the CDR3 is 18 residues. As DNA, the CDR3 is TGTGCCAGCAGCTTGGTGGTCCGACAGCCAGTCCTCAGCTACGAGCAGTACGTC. This translates into CASSLVVRQPVLSYEQYV.

This clonotype appeared many times. This sequence joins TRBV7-2 and TRBJ2-5, with TRBD1 matching 10 bases. J gave up 5 bases and V 5 bases, and 5 bases lay outside the gene matches. Germline CDR1 reads SGHTA; CDR2 reads FQGNSA. This CDR3 spans 14 amino acids. The CDR3 nucleotides are TGTGCCAGCAGCCTGGGGACAGGGGTGGAGACCCAGTACTTC. Its translation: CASSLGTGVETQYF.

This clonotype was seen at least ten times. The chain has TRBV28 and TRBJ2-7, with a tentative D call TRBD1 (5 bases). This CDR3 is built from 15 residues. Between the trimmed V and J ends, which lost 6 bases and 1 base, there was a span of 16 bases. Germline loops: CDR1 MDHEN, CDR2 SYDVKM. CDR3 DNA: TGTGCCAGCAGATCCACAGGTTCAGGGTCCTACGAGCAGTACTTC. Its protein product is CASRSTGSGSYEQYF. Supplemented by reference TRBV28 and TRBJ2-7, the full variable domain reads DVKVTQSSRYLVKRTGEKVFLECVQDMDHENMFWYRQDPGLGLRLIYFSYDVKMKEKGDIPEGYSVSREKKERFSLILESASTNQTSMYLCASRSTGSGSYEQYFGPGTRLTVT.

The chain is built from TRBV20-1 and TRBJ2-7; 7 nucleotides line up with TRBD1. With 5 bases clipped from V and 2 bases from J, the junction kept 6 bases outside the gene matches. The germline V gene encodes CDR1 DFQATT and CDR2 SNEGSKA (reference sequence). CDR3 length: 13 residues. The CDR3 loop reads CSAPRQGTYEQYF. The CDR3 DNA follows: TGCAGTGCTCCCCGACAGGGAACCTACGAGCAGTACTTC.

This sequence joins TRBV7-3 and TRBJ2-3; TRBD2 matches at 7 bases. CDR3 size: 15 residues. Germline trimming cut 4 bases from V and 1 base from J; bases unmatched to any gene: 5. Germline V gene lookup returns CDR1 SGHTA and CDR2 FQGTGA. The CDR3 region is CASSSDGRRTDTQYF. CDR3 in DNA: TGTGCCAGCAGCTCGGACGGGAGGCGCACAGATACGCAGTATTTT.

This clonotype showed up just a few times. The V and J genes are TRBV6-2 or TRBV6-3 and TRBJ1-1, with D uncertain. V lost 6 bases and J lost 6, with 20 bases in between. Germline V gene data show CDR1 as MNHEY and CDR2 as SVGEGT. The CDR3 contains 15 residues. CDR3 region: CASSRSRPRNAEAFF. In nucleotides, the CDR3 is TGTGCCAGCAGCCGCAGCAGGCCCCGAAACGCTGAAGCTTTCTTT.

The chain combines TRBV12-3 or TRBV12-4 with TRBJ2-7; D perhaps matches TRBD2 (6 bases). The CDR3 runs to 14 residues. The ends were cut back, 4 bases at V and 4 bases at J, with 14 bases in the middle. The CDR3 loop is CASSSRDGDYEQYF. The CDR3 coding sequence is TGTGCCAGCAGTTCGCGGGACGGAGATTACGAGCAGTACTTC.

This clonotype came up many times. Here the CDR3 reads CASSDGQGNTEAFF. In DNA form, the CDR3 reads TGCGCCAGCAGCGACGGACAGGGGAACACTGAAGCTTTCTTT. V gene TRBV5-1 combines with J gene TRBJ1-1, with TRBD1 matching over 8 bases. CDR1 and CDR2 (germline): SGHRS, YFSETQ. The V segment lost 4 bases and the J segment 1 base; nucleotides outside the gene matches: 3. The CDR3 is 14 residues long. The variable domain in full, with the rest retrieved from reference TRBV5-1 and TRBJ1-1, is KAGVTQTPRYLIKTRGQQVTLSCSPISGHRSVSWYQQTPGQGLQFLFEYFSETQRNKGNFPGRFSGRQFSNSRSEMNVSTLELGDSALYLCASSDGQGNTEAFFGQGTRLTVV.

The chain employs TRBV5-4 and TRBJ2-5; 11 bases are a match to TRBD2. CDR3 length: 16 amino acids. Per germline, CDR1 SGHNT and CDR2 YYREEE (reference sequence). After removal of 4 bases from V and 4 bases from J, the junction contained 9 bases not matched to a gene. The CDR3 reads CASSDTSGGFGETQYF. The CDR3 DNA follows: TGTGCCAGCAGCGATACTAGCGGGGGTTTTGGAGAGACCCAGTACTTC.

This clonotype was seen more than once but under ten times. This chain joins TRBV4-2 and TRBJ1-4, with D tentatively TRBD1 (6 bases). Deletions cut 3 bases from V and 10 bases from J, with 12 bases between. Germline V lookup: CDR1 LGHNA, CDR2 YNFKEQ. This CDR3 spans 13 amino acids. CDR3 bases: TGTGCCAGCAGCCAGTTTGACAGGAGAAAACTGTTTTTT. Protein product: CASSQFDRRKLFF.

The chain carries TRBV5-5 and TRBJ1-5; weak D call: TRBD1 (6 bases). V was pared by 4 bases and J by 4 bases, with 9 bases between. The CDR3 has 13 residues. CDR1 is SGHKS and CDR2 is YYEKEE in the germline V gene (reference sequence). CDR3 DNA: TGTGCCAGCAGCCGGACAGTTAATCAGCCCCAGCATTTT. Its protein is CASSRTVNQPQHF.

This clonotype was seen only a few times. The CDR3 nucleotides read TGTGCCAGCAGCGTAGCCGGAAGCTCTGGGGCCAACGTCCTGACTTTC. Protein sequence: CASSVAGSSGANVLTF. The chain joins TRBV9 to TRBJ2-6; unclear D gene. Germline-derived CDR1 and CDR2 are SGDLS and YYNGEE. The V and J ends lost 0 bases and 0 bases respectively, with 7 bases between them. CDR3 length: 16 amino acids.

J is TRBJ1-1 and V is TRBV7-3; unclear D gene. Trimming removed 1 base at V and 1 base at J, with 13 bases between. CDR3 length equals 16 residues. Germline V CDR1 and CDR2: SGHTA, FQGTGA. The CDR3 here is CASSLKAPGENTEAFF. The CDR3 nucleotides are TGTGCCAGCAGCTTAAAGGCCCCGGGCGAGAACACTGAAGCTTTCTTT.

The CDR3 bases are TGTGCCAGCAGTCTCTGGACAAGAGAGGCTTTCTTT. Its translation is CASSLWTREAFF. The genes are TRBV6-1 and TRBJ1-1; maybe TRBD1 (5 bases). Looked up from germline, CDR1 is MNHNS and CDR2 is SASEGT. The CDR3 covers 12 residues. V dropped 5 bases and J dropped 11 bases, with 15 bases sitting between them.

This chain links TRBV11-1 with TRBJ2-1, with TRBD2 matching 9 bases. Trimming cost V 5 bases and J 8 bases; bases outside gene matches: 13. The germline V gene has CDR1 SGHAT and CDR2 FQDESV (reference sequence). The CDR3 sequence is 16 residues long. CDR3 DNA: TGTGCCAGCAGCCCTCCGGGACTAGCCTCGATCCATGAGCAGTTCTTC. Amino acid sequence: CASSPPGLASIHEQFF.

The rearrangement joins TRBV5-1 to TRBJ1-6; D uncertain. Trimming shortened V by 4 bases and J by 7 bases, and 6 bases separated the two germline ends. CDR1 is SGHRS and CDR2 is YFSETQ in the germline V gene. This CDR3 comprises 12 residues. The CDR3 loop is CASSGENSPLHF. The CDR3 DNA follows: TGCGCCAGCAGCGGGGAAAATTCACCCCTCCACTTT. Full variable domain (remainder filled in from reference TRBV5-1 and TRBJ1-6): KAGVTQTPRYLIKTRGQQVTLSCSPISGHRSVSWYQQTPGQGLQFLFEYFSETQRNKGNFPGRFSGRQFSNSRSEMNVSTLELGDSALYLCASSGENSPLHFGNGTRLTVT.

This clonotype showed up just a few times. CDR3 sequence: CASSQDGRGWNYGYTF. The CDR3, as DNA: TGCGCCAGCAGCCAAGATGGCAGGGGCTGGAACTATGGCTACACCTTC. The chain couples TRBV4-1 to TRBJ1-2; D might be TRBD1 (6 bases). Between the trimmed V and J ends, which lost 0 bases and 2 bases, there was a span of 13 bases. This CDR3 spans 16 amino acids. Per the germline V gene, CDR1 is MGHRA and CDR2 is YSYEKL.